A few counts support the clone carrying this TCR beta chain. The antigen is not known. Clones were sequenced by immunoSEQ multiplex PCR, and TCRdb holds only the in-frame ones, with some missing. The data contain about 180,000 clones, around 85% of them seen just once; the ten biggest clones take up 16%. The data originate from a study of cytomegalovirus exposure and HLA in healthy donors. Whole-study results and caveats: Across donors, most TCRs were seen rarely, yet some public ones were widespread. The listing of approximately 160 TCR beta chains classed them as cytomegalovirus-associated.

This CDR3 comprises 16 residues. The V and J ends lost 2 bases and 1 base respectively, with 13 bases between them. CDR1 and CDR2 (germline): MNHNS, SASEGT. The sequencing input was PBMCs. The chain recombines TRBV6-1 with TRBJ2-3; D perhaps matches TRBD2 (5 bases). The receptor's source is a man between 18 and 29 years old in good health and CMV-seropositive. The CDR3 DNA reads TGTGCCAGCAGTGAATTACGGGGAGAGGGCACAGATACGCAGTATTTT. It yields the protein CASSELRGEGTDTQYF.